These 14 T cell receptor beta chains share one sample of origin, sequenced in a study of blood T cell repertoires in COVID-19. Libraries were prepared by immunoSEQ multiplex PCR; TCRdb keeps only in-frame clonotypes and omits some of them. Among about 150,000 clones listed, around 80% were seen once. Sequencing was carried out using PBMCs or T cells enriched from blood (not recorded which). The receptors derive from a woman aged 50 to 65 who had recovered from COVID-19.

The chain recombines TRBV15 with TRBJ1-2, with TRBD1 matching 7 bases. This CDR3 is 14 amino acids long. Per the germline V gene, CDR1 is LNHNV and CDR2 is YYDKDF (reference sequence). V shed 1 base, J shed 3 bases, and the junction held 2 bases outside the gene matches. CDR3 sequence reads: CATSRGQGDYGYTF. In nucleotides, the CDR3 is TGTGCCACCAGCAGAGGGCAGGGGGACTATGGCTACACCTTC. Using reference TRBV15 and TRBJ1-2 for the parts outside the CDR3, the full variable domain is DAMVIQNPRYQVTQFGKPVTLSCSQTLNHNVMYWYQQKSSQAPKLLFHYYDKDFNNEADTPDNFQSRRPNTSFCFLDIRSPGLGDTAMYLCATSRGQGDYGYTFGSGTRLTVV.

The sample holds one count of this clone. This chain links TRBV5-6 with TRBJ1-2; TRBD1 agrees at 8 bases. This CDR3 contains 18 residues. The ends lost 3 bases at V and 2 bases at J; junction bases unmatched: 15. Germline CDR1 reads SGHDT; CDR2 reads YYEEEE. The CDR3 loop is CASSSPTQGGTANYGYTF. In DNA form, the CDR3 reads TGTGCCAGCAGCTCCCCTACACAGGGGGGAACAGCCAACTATGGCTACACCTTC.

The genes are TRBV7-9 and TRBJ1-5, with no clear D. Trimming removed 4 bases at V and 5 bases at J, with 15 bases between. The CDR3 has 15 residues. Germline V gene lookup returns CDR1 SEHNR and CDR2 FQNEAQ (reference sequence). The CDR3 DNA reads TGTGCCAGCAGCTCCCAAGGACTGTCTGATCAGCCCCAGCATTTT. Amino acids: CASSSQGLSDQPQHF. The full variable domain, its missing parts supplied by reference TRBV7-9 and TRBJ1-5, is DTGVSQNPRHKITKRGQNVTFRCDPISEHNRLYWYRQTLGQGPEFLTYFQNEAQLEKSRLLSDRFSAERPKGSFSTLEIQRTEQGDSAMYLCASSSQGLSDQPQHFGDGTRLSIL.

CDR3 amino acids: CASGITREAEAFF. CDR3 nucleotide sequence: TGTGCCAGCGGCATTACGAGGGAAGCTGAAGCTTTCTTT. This rearrangement joins TRBV28 to TRBJ1-1; no reliable D call. Germline V gene lookup returns CDR1 MDHEN and CDR2 SYDVKM. V was clipped by 8 bases and J by 6 bases, with 16 bases between them. The CDR3 is 13 amino acids.

This clone showed up just once. The genes are TRBV7-3 and TRBJ2-2; a weak D match, TRBD1 (7 bases). Germline loops: CDR1 SGHTA, CDR2 FQGTGA. This CDR3 is built from 15 residues. The ends were cut back, 2 bases at V and 8 bases at J, with 15 bases in the middle. CDR3 loop: CASSLWDSGSGELFF. Here the CDR3 DNA reads TGTGCCAGCAGCTTATGGGACAGCGGGTCGGGGGAGCTGTTTTTT.

This chain links TRBV9 with TRBJ1-2; TRBD1 agrees at 7 bases. Trimming removed 1 base from V and 3 bases from J; junction bases left unmatched: 15. Germline V gene sequence: CDR1 SGDLS, CDR2 YYNGEE. CDR3 length equals 18 residues. This chain's CDR3 is CASSVSREWGDRDYGYTF. DNA for the CDR3: TGTGCCAGCAGCGTATCGAGGGAGTGGGGCGACAGGGACTATGGCTACACCTTC.

This clone came up a few times. The chain links TRBV6-5 to TRBJ1-4; 7 nucleotides align to TRBD1. The CDR3 contains 14 residues. The trim removed 6 bases at V and 7 bases at J, leaving 8 bases unmatched. Per the germline V gene, CDR1 is MNHEY and CDR2 is SVGAGI. The DNA for the CDR3 is TGTGCCAGCAGACCCACAGGGGTGGCTGAAAAACTGTTTTTT. Protein: CASRPTGVAEKLFF.

This clone turned up a few times. This chain joins TRBV5-1 and TRBJ1-2; D is possibly TRBD1 (5 bases). This CDR3 is built from 12 residues. V dropped 5 bases and J dropped 8 bases, with 13 bases sitting between them. Germline loops: CDR1 SGHRS, CDR2 YFSETQ. The CDR3 here is CASRIQDGGYTF. The CDR3 DNA is TGCGCCAGCAGAATACAGGATGGGGGCTACACCTTC.

The CDR3 nucleotides are TGTGCCAGCAGCTTACCGGGAGTAGCGTACAATGAGCAGTTCTTC. Protein product: CASSLPGVAYNEQFF. This chain connects TRBV11-3 to TRBJ2-1; a possible D gene is TRBD2 (6 bases). The germline CDR1 and CDR2 sequences are SGHNT and YENEEA. The V end lost 2 bases, the J end lost 4 bases, and 12 bases lay between the germline ends. The CDR3 contains 15 residues.

The chain has TRBV7-6 and TRBJ1-6; 12 bases are shared with TRBD1. The CDR3 consists of 18 residues. V trimming: 5 bases; J trimming: 1 base; junction bases outside the gene matches: 6. CDR1 is SGHVS, CDR2 FNYEAQ, per germline. CDR3 amino acids: CASSNRDRGRSYNSPLHF. CDR3 DNA sequence: TGTGCCAGCAGCAACCGGGACAGGGGGCGTTCCTATAATTCACCCCTCCACTTT.

The rearrangement joins TRBV19 to TRBJ1-2; D is possibly TRBD1 (5 bases). The CDR3 is 14 amino acids. V lost 4 bases to trimming and J lost 2 bases, with 11 bases between them. Germline V gene data show CDR1 as LNHDA and CDR2 as SQIVND (reference sequence). The CDR3 nucleotides read TGTGCCAGTAGTACCCGGGGGGACAACTATGGCTACACCTTC. Translated, it gives CASSTRGDNYGYTF.

The chain couples TRBV9 to TRBJ2-4; D is ambiguous. This CDR3 has 12 amino acids. The V gene lost 3 bases and the J gene lost 10 bases, with 11 bases spanning the gap. CDR1 is SGDLS and CDR2 is YYNGEE in the germline V gene. The CDR3 region is CASSAAPGIQYF. The DNA of the CDR3 is TGTGCCAGCAGCGCCGCCCCCGGGATTCAGTACTTC.

This chain links TRBV7-8 with TRBJ2-2; 11 bases line up with TRBD2. CDR1 and CDR2 from the germline V gene are SGHVS and FQNEAQ. V dropped 1 base and J dropped 5; count of bases not matched to a gene: 9. CDR3 length: 18 residues. CDR3 sequence: CASSLDSSGGPRTGELFF. For the CDR3, the DNA is TGTGCCAGCAGCTTAGATTCTAGCGGGGGGCCACGGACCGGGGAGCTGTTTTTT.

In this sample, this clone turned up a few times. The chain couples TRBV4-1 to TRBJ1-3; possible D gene TRBD1, 5 bases. The germline V gene has CDR1 MGHRA and CDR2 YSYEKL. The V end lost 4 bases, the J end lost 0 bases, and 13 bases lay between the germline ends. This CDR3 comprises 16 residues. CDR3 DNA sequence: TGCGCCAGCAGCCGAAAACAGGATGCCTCTGGAAACACCATATATTTT. Its protein product is CASSRKQDASGNTIYF.